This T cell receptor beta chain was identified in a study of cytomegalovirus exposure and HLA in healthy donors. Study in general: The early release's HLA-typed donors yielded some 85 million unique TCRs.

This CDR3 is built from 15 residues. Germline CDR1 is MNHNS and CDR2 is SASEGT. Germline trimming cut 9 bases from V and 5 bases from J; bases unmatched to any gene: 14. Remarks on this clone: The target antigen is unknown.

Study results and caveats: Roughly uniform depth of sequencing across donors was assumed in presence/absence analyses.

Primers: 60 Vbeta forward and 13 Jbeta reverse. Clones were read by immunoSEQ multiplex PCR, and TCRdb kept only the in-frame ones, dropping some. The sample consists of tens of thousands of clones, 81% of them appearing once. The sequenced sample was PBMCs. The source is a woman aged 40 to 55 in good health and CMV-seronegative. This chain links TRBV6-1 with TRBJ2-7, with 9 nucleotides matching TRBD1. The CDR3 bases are TGTGCCAGTCGAAAGGGACAGGGATTTGGGAACGAGCAGTACTTC. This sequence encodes CASRKGQGFGNEQYF.